One sample yielded the 9 T cell receptor beta chains listed below, sequenced in a study of tumor and adjacent non-tumor tissue in lung cancer. The template was RNA from unsorted bulk tissue. This non-tumor lung sample came from over 3 cm beyond the tumor edge. TCRbeta libraries were built with three rounds of nested PCR, modified from ARM-PCR. TCRdb fed the multiplex PCR reads into MiXCR, producing one record per CDR3 protein. The data show approximately 79,000 distinct CDR3 sequences, less than 85% seen once. The sequenced sample consisted of distant non-tumor lung tissue. The source of these receptors is a man in his 70s with non-small cell lung cancer.

Regarding this clonotype: The junction departs from the called germline gene at one end, perhaps through a read error. The gene calls are TRBV6-6 and TRBJ1-5; D might be TRBD1 (6 bases). Germline loops: CDR1 MNHNY, CDR2 SVGAGI (reference sequence). The CDR3 extends over 17 amino acids. CDR3 amino acids: CAISYLMGDNSNKPQHF. As DNA, the CDR3 is TGTGCCATCAGTTACTTGATGGGGGACAATAGCAATAAGCCCCAGCATTTT.

In the case of this clonotype: A junction boundary mismatches the germline segment, possibly from a read error. The CDR3 loop is CASSFRDRTLSTEASF. The CDR3 DNA reads TGTGCAAGCAGCTTCCGGGACAGAACTCTGAGCACTGAAGCTTCCTTT. J is TRBJ1-1 and V is TRBV11-3; 7 bases match TRBD1. The CDR3 runs to 16 residues. The germline V gene encodes CDR1 SGHNT and CDR2 YENEEA. The full variable domain, with the rest looked up from reference TRBV11-3 and TRBJ1-1, is EAGVVQSPRYKIIEKKQPVAFWCNPISGHNTLYWYLQNLGQGPELLIRYENEEAVDDSQLPKDRFSAERLKGVDSTLKIQPAELGDSAVYLCASSFRDRTLSTEASFGQGTRLTVV.

Worth noting for this clonotype: A much larger clone lies a single base off, so this may be a read error. The chain links TRBV5-6 to TRBJ2-1, with 10 bases aligning to TRBD2. The germline gives CDR1 SGHDT, CDR2 YYEEEE. This CDR3 region has 22 residues. The CDR3 DNA follows: TGTGTCAGCAGCTTGGACACTAGCGGGGCTACTGGGGGTAATAATCCCTACAATGAGCAGTTCTTC. Translation gives CVSSLDTSGATGGNNPYNEQFF.

On this clonotype itself: Without the conserved terminal phenylalanine or tryptophan, this CDR3 likely stems from a read error. It is unclear where the CDR3 begins or ends on the DNA, so no DNA is shown, and the CDR3 is as TCRdb lists it. V usage is TRBV5-4 and J usage is TRBJ2-5; the table gives TRBD1 as D, unverified against the DNA. Germline V gene lookup returns CDR1 SGHNT and CDR2 YYREEE (reference sequence). Inclusive of both ends, the CDR3 amounts to 16 amino acids. CDR3 residues: CASSLGNGGVWETQCS.

The rearrangement joins TRBV29-1 to TRBJ1-1; TRBD1 might be the D (5 bases). The V gene lost 7 bases and the J gene lost 9 bases, with 15 bases spanning the gap. From germline, CDR1 is SQVTM and CDR2 ANQGSEA. The CDR3 extends over 11 amino acids. The CDR3 is CSAPRKGKAFF. As DNA, the CDR3 is TGCAGCGCCCCGCGCAAGGGGAAAGCTTTCTTT.

Comment on this clonotype: A much larger clone sits a single nucleotide away, making a read error possible. The J gene is TRBJ1-2, the V gene TRBV6-5; D unresolved. CDR3 length: 18 residues. Germline V gene lookup returns CDR1 MNHEY and CDR2 SVGAGI. Here the CDR3 reads CASSYLTPVRDPFYDYTF. The CDR3 DNA is TGTGCCAGCAGTTACCTTACCCCCGTCCGCGACCCTTTTTATGACTACACCTTC.

This clonotype is a singleton in its sample. A read error may account for a junction end that differs from germline. The gene calls are TRBV11-2 and TRBJ1-1; D is undetermined. There are 16 residues in the CDR3. CDR1 is SGHAT and CDR2 is FQNNGV in the germline V gene. CDR3 in amino acids: CTSSLAKMGMNTGAFF. DNA for the CDR3: TGTACCAGCAGCTTAGCGAAGATGGGGATGAATACTGGAGCTTTCTTT.

The chain couples TRBV6-1 to TRBJ2-1; D is unclear. In germline, CDR1 is MNHNS, CDR2 SASEGT. V was trimmed by 3 bases and J by 8 bases, leaving 14 bases between them. This CDR3 is built from 14 residues. The chain's CDR3 is CASSETWEFDEQFF. The CDR3, as DNA: TGTGCCAGCAGTGAGACATGGGAATTCGATGAGCAGTTCTTC.

Concerning this clonotype itself: One end of the junction fails to match germline, which may point to a read error. The rearrangement uses TRBV10-2 and TRBJ2-7; 11 bases line up with TRBD2. Germline V CDR1 and CDR2: WSHSY, SAAADI. The CDR3 extends over 14 amino acids. DNA of the CDR3: TGCCCCAGCAGTGATACTAGCGGGAGCTACGAGCAGTATTTC. Protein: CPSSDTSGSYEQYF.